This T cell receptor beta chain originates from a study of Graves' ophthalmopathy and Graves' hyperthyroidism. Whole-study context: The collection of peripheral blood took place at initial diagnosis, before any treatment.

V was cut by 5 bases and J by 7 bases, with 20 bases left in between. The CDR3 runs to 15 residues. Germline CDR1 MDHEN, CDR2 SYDVKM. RNA transcripts were the template, and TCR beta CDR3 regions were amplified from them. HTBI primers were employed in first-round RT-PCR, then a second-round multiplex PCR followed. From the multiplex PCR reads, TCRdb called clonotypes with MiXCR, one entry per CDR3 protein. The sample carries roughly 350,000 distinct CDR3 sequences, 15% to 20% recorded once. If patients had other autoimmune diseases, uncontrolled infections, pregnancy or lactation, they were excluded. In this sample, this clonotype turned up many times. Its target is unknown. Study-level points and caveats: Ophthalmopathy progression was predicted by the model at more than 55% sensitivity and 72.22% specificity.

The sequence came from an adult woman with stable Graves' hyperthyroidism. The source material was peripheral blood. This chain joins TRBV28 and TRBJ1-2; D gene uncertain. The CDR3: CASSTTLGRESGYTF. The DNA of the CDR3 is TGTGCCAGCAGTACCACCCTCGGTAGGGAAAGTGGCTACACCTTC.